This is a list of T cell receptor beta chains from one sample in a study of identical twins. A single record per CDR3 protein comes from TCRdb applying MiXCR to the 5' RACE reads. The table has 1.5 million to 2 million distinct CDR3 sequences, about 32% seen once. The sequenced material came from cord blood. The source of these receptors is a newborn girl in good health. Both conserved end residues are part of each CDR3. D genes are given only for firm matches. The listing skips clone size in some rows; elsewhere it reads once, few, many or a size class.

CDR3 DNA: TGTGCCAGCAGCTTAGCGGGGTTTAAACGATCGTCTGGGGCCAACGTCCTGACTTTC; CDR3 protein: CASSLAGFKRSSGANVLTF; clone size: -; D gene: -; J gene: TRBJ2-6; V gene: TRBV7-9; CDR3 length: 19
CDR3 DNA: TGTGCCAGCAGCCCCTCCGAGGCGGACACCGGGGAGCTGTTTTTT; CDR3 protein: CASSPSEADTGELFF; clone size: -; D gene: -; J gene: TRBJ2-2; V gene: TRBV4-2; CDR3 length: 15
CDR3 DNA: TGTGCCAGCAGTGAAGTCCAGGGACGGTTCTTC; CDR3 protein: CASSEVQGRFF; clone size: few; D gene: -; J gene: TRBJ2-1; V gene: TRBV6-1; CDR3 length: 11
CDR3 DNA: TGTGCCAGCAGTGGACAGGTCTATAGCAATCAGCCCCAGCATTTT; CDR3 protein: CASSGQVYSNQPQHF; clone size: -; D gene: TRBD1; J gene: TRBJ1-5; V gene: TRBV6-2/TRBV6-3; CDR3 length: 15
CDR3 DNA: TGTGCCAGCAGTTCCTCCCGGCTATCTGGCGGGGGGGCAGGTAGCACCGGGGAGCTGTTTTTT; CDR3 protein: CASSSSRLSGGGAGSTGELFF; clone size: -; D gene: TRBD2; J gene: TRBJ2-2; V gene: TRBV27; CDR3 length: 21
CDR3 DNA: TGCGCCAGCAGCTTGGGGGTAGCGGAACCGCAAGAGACCCAGTACTTC; CDR3 protein: CASSLGVAEPQETQYF; clone size: few; D gene: -; J gene: TRBJ2-5; V gene: TRBV5-1; CDR3 length: 16
CDR3 DNA: TGTGCCTGGAGTCGCAGTCGAAAACTGTTTTTT; CDR3 protein: CAWSRSRKLFF; clone size: -; D gene: -; J gene: TRBJ1-4; V gene: TRBV30; CDR3 length: 11
CDR3 DNA: TGCAGCGTGATGACAGGGATGTCGGACGAGCAGTACTTC; CDR3 protein: CSVMTGMSDEQYF; clone size: many; D gene: TRBD1; J gene: TRBJ2-7; V gene: TRBV29-1; CDR3 length: 13
CDR3 DNA: TGTGCCAGCAGCCCTTTTCCCCCCTACGAGCAGTACTTC; CDR3 protein: CASSPFPPYEQYF; clone size: few; D gene: -; J gene: TRBJ2-7; V gene: TRBV5-6; CDR3 length: 13
CDR3 DNA: TGTGCCAGCAGTTACTCCCCACTAGCGGGGGTACACGAGCAGTACTTC; CDR3 protein: CASSYSPLAGVHEQYF; clone size: few; D gene: TRBD2; J gene: TRBJ2-7; V gene: TRBV6-2/TRBV6-3; CDR3 length: 16
CDR3 DNA: TGTGCCAGCAGCCCCAGGACTAGGACGAGCTCCTACGAGCAGTACTTC; CDR3 protein: CASSPRTRTSSYEQYF; clone size: -; D gene: TRBD2; J gene: TRBJ2-7; V gene: TRBV4-2; CDR3 length: 16
CDR3 DNA: TGCGCCACCGGGGTCTTTCAGGGAACAGATACGCAGTATTTT; CDR3 protein: CATGVFQGTDTQYF; clone size: -; D gene: -; J gene: TRBJ2-3; V gene: TRBV5-1; CDR3 length: 14
CDR3 DNA: TGTGCCAGCAGCCAAGTTGACCGCTACACCTTC; CDR3 protein: CASSQVDRYTF; clone size: few; D gene: -; J gene: TRBJ1-2; V gene: TRBV3-1; CDR3 length: 11
CDR3 DNA: TGCAGTGCTAGAAGGGGTGGAGCGGGAGTCATGAATACGCAGTATTTT; CDR3 protein: CSARRGGAGVMNTQYF; clone size: -; D gene: TRBD2; J gene: TRBJ2-3; V gene: TRBV20-1; CDR3 length: 16
CDR3 DNA: TGCAGTGCTACTACAAAACCCAATAACGGGGGCCCCTCGGAAACCCCGGATGAGCAGTTCTTC; CDR3 protein: CSATTKPNNGGPSETPDEQFF; clone size: -; D gene: -; J gene: TRBJ2-1; V gene: TRBV20-1; CDR3 length: 21
CDR3 DNA: TGTGCCAGCAGCAAAGGCGGTAGTAACTATGGCTACACCTTC; CDR3 protein: CASSKGGSNYGYTF; clone size: -; D gene: -; J gene: TRBJ1-2; V gene: TRBV21-1; CDR3 length: 14
CDR3 DNA: TGTGCCAGCTCACCTGGAGGAATAGCCGCAGATACGCAGTATTTT; CDR3 protein: CASSPGGIAADTQYF; clone size: few; D gene: -; J gene: TRBJ2-3; V gene: TRBV18; CDR3 length: 15
CDR3 DNA: TGCAGTGCTAGGGACAGGGTCTCCGGGGAGCTGTTTTTT; CDR3 protein: CSARDRVSGELFF; clone size: -; D gene: TRBD1; J gene: TRBJ2-2; V gene: TRBV20-1; CDR3 length: 13
CDR3 DNA: TGTGCCAGCAGTTTATGGTTAGGGGCCTACGAGCAGTACTTC; CDR3 protein: CASSLWLGAYEQYF; clone size: few; D gene: -; J gene: TRBJ2-7; V gene: TRBV12-3/TRBV12-4; CDR3 length: 14
CDR3 DNA: TGCGCCAGCAGCTTGGTAATTGCGGGGAGTAACGAGCAGTACTTC; CDR3 protein: CASSLVIAGSNEQYF; clone size: -; D gene: -; J gene: TRBJ2-7; V gene: TRBV5-1; CDR3 length: 15
CDR3 DNA: TGTGCCTGGACGCCAGGGGGCTATGGCTACACCTTC; CDR3 protein: CAWTPGGYGYTF; clone size: -; D gene: TRBD1; J gene: TRBJ1-2; V gene: TRBV30; CDR3 length: 12
CDR3 DNA: TGTGCCAGCAGCCGTGGAATTACAGGTTTAACTAGCAATCAGCCCCAGCATTTT; CDR3 protein: CASSRGITGLTSNQPQHF; clone size: few; D gene: -; J gene: TRBJ1-5; V gene: TRBV3-1; CDR3 length: 18
CDR3 DNA: TGTGCCAGCAGTTTAGAGGACAGAGGAAACACCATATATTTT; CDR3 protein: CASSLEDRGNTIYF; clone size: few; D gene: -; J gene: TRBJ1-3; V gene: TRBV6-6; CDR3 length: 14
CDR3 DNA: TGTGCCAGCCGCGGGAGACAAACGAACACTGAAGCTTTCTTT; CDR3 protein: CASRGRQTNTEAFF; clone size: -; D gene: -; J gene: TRBJ1-1; V gene: TRBV28; CDR3 length: 14
CDR3 DNA: TGTGCCAGCAGCTCCTATTGGGCAGGAAACACCGGGGAGCTGTTTTTT; CDR3 protein: CASSSYWAGNTGELFF; clone size: -; D gene: -; J gene: TRBJ2-2; V gene: TRBV13; CDR3 length: 16
CDR3 DNA: TGTGCCAGCAACTTGACAGGGGGTCACTATGGCTACACCTTC; CDR3 protein: CASNLTGGHYGYTF; clone size: -; D gene: TRBD1; J gene: TRBJ1-2; V gene: TRBV7-9; CDR3 length: 14
CDR3 DNA: TGTGCCACCGGTGGGGTTGGTCAGAATGAAAAACTGTTTTTT; CDR3 protein: CATGGVGQNEKLFF; clone size: many; D gene: -; J gene: TRBJ1-4; V gene: TRBV10-3; CDR3 length: 14
CDR3 DNA: TGTGCCAGCAGCTCTTATTCCGGGCCTACGTCCTATGGCTACACCTTC; CDR3 protein: CASSSYSGPTSYGYTF; clone size: few; D gene: -; J gene: TRBJ1-2; V gene: TRBV11-2; CDR3 length: 16
CDR3 DNA: TGCAGTGCTGACCGGACTAGCGGGGCCTACGAGCAGTACTTC; CDR3 protein: CSADRTSGAYEQYF; clone size: many; D gene: TRBD2; J gene: TRBJ2-7; V gene: TRBV20-1; CDR3 length: 14
CDR3 DNA: TGTGCCAGCAGTGAATGGACTAGTGCAGTCAATGAGCAGTTCTTC; CDR3 protein: CASSEWTSAVNEQFF; clone size: few; D gene: TRBD2; J gene: TRBJ2-1; V gene: TRBV6-1; CDR3 length: 15
CDR3 DNA: TGTGCCATCAGCATACAGGGGAGTGACTATGGCTACACCTTC; CDR3 protein: CAISIQGSDYGYTF; clone size: many; D gene: TRBD1; J gene: TRBJ1-2; V gene: TRBV10-3; CDR3 length: 14
CDR3 DNA: TGTGCCAGCAGTTTCTTCCTAGCGGGAGGGCGATTCGGGGAGCTGTTTTTT; CDR3 protein: CASSFFLAGGRFGELFF; clone size: -; D gene: TRBD2; J gene: TRBJ2-2; V gene: TRBV12-3/TRBV12-4; CDR3 length: 17
CDR3 DNA: TGTGCCAGCACCGCGACAGGAAGCAATCAGCCCCAGCATTTT; CDR3 protein: CASTATGSNQPQHF; clone size: few; D gene: -; J gene: TRBJ1-5; V gene: TRBV12-3/TRBV12-4; CDR3 length: 14
CDR3 DNA: TGTGCCAGCAGTGAACGGGTGGTCAAAAACATTCAGTACTTC; CDR3 protein: CASSERVVKNIQYF; clone size: few; D gene: -; J gene: TRBJ2-4; V gene: TRBV6-1; CDR3 length: 14
CDR3 DNA: TGTGCCAGCAGCCCTCGTACGCAGTATTTT; CDR3 protein: CASSPRTQYF; clone size: many; D gene: -; J gene: TRBJ2-3; V gene: TRBV9; CDR3 length: 10
CDR3 DNA: TGTGCCAGCAGCTTCATGTCTGACAGCACCAACTATGGCTACACCTTC; CDR3 protein: CASSFMSDSTNYGYTF; clone size: few; D gene: -; J gene: TRBJ1-2; V gene: TRBV7-9; CDR3 length: 16
CDR3 DNA: TGTGCCAGCAGCTTAGAAGATGAGGGAGGCTATGGCTACACCTTC; CDR3 protein: CASSLEDEGGYGYTF; clone size: many; D gene: -; J gene: TRBJ1-2; V gene: TRBV7-9; CDR3 length: 15
CDR3 DNA: TGCAGTGCTAGTCTCCAGGCGACCTCCCAGATTTCACCCCTCCACTTT; CDR3 protein: CSASLQATSQISPLHF; clone size: few; D gene: -; J gene: TRBJ1-6; V gene: TRBV20-1; CDR3 length: 16
CDR3 DNA: TGTGCCTGGAGTCGCGAATACGAGCAGTACTTC; CDR3 protein: CAWSREYEQYF; clone size: -; D gene: -; J gene: TRBJ2-7; V gene: TRBV30; CDR3 length: 11
CDR3 DNA: TGCGCCAGCAGCCAACAGTCTTGGACAGCCACAGATACGCAGTATTTT; CDR3 protein: CASSQQSWTATDTQYF; clone size: -; D gene: -; J gene: TRBJ2-3; V gene: TRBV4-1; CDR3 length: 16
CDR3 DNA: TGCGCCAGCAGCTTGCGGGAGAGAGATGAGCAGTTCTTC; CDR3 protein: CASSLRERDEQFF; clone size: -; D gene: -; J gene: TRBJ2-1; V gene: TRBV5-1; CDR3 length: 13
CDR3 DNA: TGCAGTGCCAGAACCCAGGCGGGGGTCTACGAGCAGTTCTTC; CDR3 protein: CSARTQAGVYEQFF; clone size: -; D gene: TRBD2; J gene: TRBJ2-1; V gene: TRBV20-1; CDR3 length: 14
CDR3 DNA: TGCAGTGCGCCGGGCGGGACCCGGACAGATACGCAGTATTTT; CDR3 protein: CSAPGGTRTDTQYF; clone size: -; D gene: -; J gene: TRBJ2-3; V gene: TRBV20-1; CDR3 length: 14
CDR3 DNA: TGTGCCAGCAGCCCTAGCGGGGTAAGCACAGATACGCAGTATTTT; CDR3 protein: CASSPSGVSTDTQYF; clone size: -; D gene: TRBD2; J gene: TRBJ2-3; V gene: TRBV11-2; CDR3 length: 15
CDR3 DNA: TGTGCCAGCAGTTACTGGAGGACAGCGGTCGTATCCGAGCAGTACTTC; CDR3 protein: CASSYWRTAVVSEQYF; clone size: few; D gene: -; J gene: TRBJ2-7; V gene: TRBV6-5; CDR3 length: 16
CDR3 DNA: TGTGCCAGCAGTTTATTTGGGACTCCCAGCTACGAGCAGTACTTC; CDR3 protein: CASSLFGTPSYEQYF; clone size: few; D gene: -; J gene: TRBJ2-7; V gene: TRBV27; CDR3 length: 15
CDR3 DNA: TGCGCCAGCAGCCCCACCGGCGACCCCGGCTACACCTTC; CDR3 protein: CASSPTGDPGYTF; clone size: few; D gene: -; J gene: TRBJ1-2; V gene: TRBV5-1; CDR3 length: 13
CDR3 DNA: TGCAGTGCAAGACAGGCTTCAACGTTAACTAATTCACCCCTCCACTTT; CDR3 protein: CSARQASTLTNSPLHF; clone size: few; D gene: -; J gene: TRBJ1-6; V gene: TRBV20-1; CDR3 length: 16
CDR3 DNA: TGTGCCAGCAGCGTAGCTCCCAGACAGGGTGGCCTCCACTTT; CDR3 protein: CASSVAPRQGGLHF; clone size: -; D gene: TRBD1; J gene: TRBJ1-6; V gene: TRBV9; CDR3 length: 14
CDR3 DNA: TGCAGTGCTAGGGGACACATGAACACTGAAGCTTTCTTT; CDR3 protein: CSARGHMNTEAFF; clone size: many; D gene: -; J gene: TRBJ1-1; V gene: TRBV20-1; CDR3 length: 13
CDR3 DNA: TGCAGCGTTGAGAGGACCCGGCATGAAGCTTTCTTT; CDR3 protein: CSVERTRHEAFF; clone size: -; D gene: -; J gene: TRBJ1-1; V gene: TRBV29-1; CDR3 length: 12